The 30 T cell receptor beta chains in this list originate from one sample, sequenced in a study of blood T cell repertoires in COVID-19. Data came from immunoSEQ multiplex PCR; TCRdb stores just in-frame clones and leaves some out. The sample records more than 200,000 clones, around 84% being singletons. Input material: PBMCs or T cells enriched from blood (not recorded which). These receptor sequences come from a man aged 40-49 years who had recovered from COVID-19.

In DNA form, the CDR3 reads TGCGCCAGCAGGCGACAGGCGGACACCGGGGAGCTGTTTTTT. Its translation: CASRRQADTGELFF. The chain recombines TRBV5-1 with TRBJ2-2, with D maybe TRBD1 (6 bases). CDR1 is SGHRS and CDR2 is YFSETQ in the germline V gene. The V gene lost 5 bases and the J gene lost 3 bases, with 11 bases spanning the gap. There are 14 residues in the CDR3.

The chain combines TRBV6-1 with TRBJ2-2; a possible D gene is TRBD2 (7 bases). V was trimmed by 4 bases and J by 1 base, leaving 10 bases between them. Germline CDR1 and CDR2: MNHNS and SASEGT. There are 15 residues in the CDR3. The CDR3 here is CASSAAGQNTGELFF. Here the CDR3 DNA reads TGTGCCAGCAGTGCAGCGGGACAGAACACCGGGGAGCTGTTTTTT.

The CDR3, as DNA: TGCGCCAGCAGCCGTACTTTACAGGGAAGGGACCCTCAAGCTTTCTTT. Its protein is CASSRTLQGRDPQAFF. V gene TRBV4-1 combines with J gene TRBJ1-1, with D tentatively TRBD1 (6 bases). Trimming removed 4 bases from V and 9 bases from J, with 24 bases in between. In germline, CDR1 is MGHRA, CDR2 YSYEKL. The CDR3 is 16 residues long.

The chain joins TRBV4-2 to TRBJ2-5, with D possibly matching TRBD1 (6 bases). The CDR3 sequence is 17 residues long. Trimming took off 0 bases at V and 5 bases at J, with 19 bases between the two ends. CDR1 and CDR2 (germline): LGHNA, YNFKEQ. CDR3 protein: CASSQDNEPGGLETQYF. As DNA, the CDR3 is TGTGCCAGCAGCCAAGATAATGAACCTGGGGGCCTCGAGACCCAGTACTTC.

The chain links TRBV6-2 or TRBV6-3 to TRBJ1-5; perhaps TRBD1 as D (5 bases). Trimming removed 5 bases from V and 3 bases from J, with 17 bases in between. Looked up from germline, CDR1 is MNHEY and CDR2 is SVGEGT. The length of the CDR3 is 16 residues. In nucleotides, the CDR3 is TGTGCCAGCAGTACGGGAGACGGGGGGATCAATCAGCCCCAGCATTTT. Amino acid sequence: CASSTGDGGINQPQHF.

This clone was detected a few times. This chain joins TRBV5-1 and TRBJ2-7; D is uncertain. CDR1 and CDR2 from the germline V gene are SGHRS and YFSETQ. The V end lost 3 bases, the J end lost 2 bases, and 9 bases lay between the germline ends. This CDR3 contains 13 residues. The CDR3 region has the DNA TGCGCCAGCAGCTCTCAGGTTGCCTACGAGCAGTACTTC. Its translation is CASSSQVAYEQYF. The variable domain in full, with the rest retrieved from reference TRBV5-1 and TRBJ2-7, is KAGVTQTPRYLIKTRGQQVTLSCSPISGHRSVSWYQQTPGQGLQFLFEYFSETQRNKGNFPGRFSGRQFSNSRSEMNVSTLELGDSALYLCASSSQVAYEQYFGPGTRLTVT.

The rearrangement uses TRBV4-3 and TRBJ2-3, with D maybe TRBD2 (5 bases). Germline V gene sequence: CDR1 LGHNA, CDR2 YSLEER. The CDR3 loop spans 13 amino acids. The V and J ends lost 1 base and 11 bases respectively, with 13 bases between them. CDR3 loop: CASSQAGVPLQYF. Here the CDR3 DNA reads TGCGCCAGCAGCCAAGCCGGGGTGCCGCTGCAGTATTTT.

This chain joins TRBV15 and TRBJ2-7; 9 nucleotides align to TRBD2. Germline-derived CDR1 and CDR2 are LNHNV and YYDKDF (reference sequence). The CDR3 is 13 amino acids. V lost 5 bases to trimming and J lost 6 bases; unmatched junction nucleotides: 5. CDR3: CATSLGLALEQYF. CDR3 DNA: TGTGCCACCAGCCTGGGACTAGCTCTCGAGCAGTACTTC.

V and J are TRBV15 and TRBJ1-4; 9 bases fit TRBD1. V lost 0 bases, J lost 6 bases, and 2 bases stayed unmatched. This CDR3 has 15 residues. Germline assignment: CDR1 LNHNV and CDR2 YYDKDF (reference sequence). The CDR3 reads CATSRDDRGDEKLFF. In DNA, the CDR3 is TGTGCCACCAGCAGAGACGACAGGGGGGATGAAAAACTGTTTTTT.

The CDR3 coding sequence is TGTGCCAGCGGCCAGCGGGGGGGCCTCAATGAGCAGTTCTTC. This gives the protein CASGQRGGLNEQFF. V and J are TRBV5-5 and TRBJ2-1; TRBD2 aligns across 10 bases. V shed 7 bases, J shed 6 bases, and the junction held 7 bases outside the gene matches. CDR1 is SGHKS, CDR2 YYEKEE, per germline (reference sequence). This CDR3 region has 14 residues.

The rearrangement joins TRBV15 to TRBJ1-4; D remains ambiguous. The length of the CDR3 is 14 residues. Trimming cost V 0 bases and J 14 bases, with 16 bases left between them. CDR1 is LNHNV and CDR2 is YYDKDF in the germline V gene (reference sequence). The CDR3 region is CATSRDRASVGLFF. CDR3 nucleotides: TGTGCCACCAGCAGAGATCGCGCATCGGTCGGGCTGTTTTTT.

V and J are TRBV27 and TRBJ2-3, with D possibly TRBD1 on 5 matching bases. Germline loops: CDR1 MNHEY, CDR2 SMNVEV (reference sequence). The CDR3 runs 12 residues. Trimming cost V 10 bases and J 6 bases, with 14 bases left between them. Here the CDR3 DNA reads TGTGCCATAGGGGATCTTGGGGATACGCAGTATTTT. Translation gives CAIGDLGDTQYF.

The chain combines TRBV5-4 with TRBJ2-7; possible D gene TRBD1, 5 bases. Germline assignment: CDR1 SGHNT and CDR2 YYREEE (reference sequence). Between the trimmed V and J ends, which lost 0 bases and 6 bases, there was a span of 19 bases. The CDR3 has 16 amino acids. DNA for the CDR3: TGTGCCAGCAGCTTGGTAGGGCAGGGTGCTGATCGCGAGCAGTACTTC. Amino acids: CASSLVGQGADREQYF. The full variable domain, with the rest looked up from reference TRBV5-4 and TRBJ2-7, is ETGVTQSPTHLIKTRGQQVTLRCSSQSGHNTVSWYQQALGQGPQFIFQYYREEENGRGNFPPRFSGLQFPNYSSELNVNALELDDSALYLCASSLVGQGADREQYFGPGTRLTVT.

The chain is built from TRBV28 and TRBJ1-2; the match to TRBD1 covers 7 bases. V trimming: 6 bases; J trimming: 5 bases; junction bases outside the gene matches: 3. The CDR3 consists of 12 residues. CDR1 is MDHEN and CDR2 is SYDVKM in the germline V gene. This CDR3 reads CASSQQGYGYTF. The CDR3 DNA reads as TGTGCCAGCAGCCAACAGGGGTATGGCTACACCTTC.

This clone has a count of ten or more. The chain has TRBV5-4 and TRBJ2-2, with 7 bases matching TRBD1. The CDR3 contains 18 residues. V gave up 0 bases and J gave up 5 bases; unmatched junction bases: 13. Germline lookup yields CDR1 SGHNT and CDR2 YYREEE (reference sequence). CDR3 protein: CASSLGVRTLRGTGELFF. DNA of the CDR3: TGTGCCAGCAGCTTGGGAGTAAGGACCCTCAGGGGGACCGGGGAGCTGTTTTTT.

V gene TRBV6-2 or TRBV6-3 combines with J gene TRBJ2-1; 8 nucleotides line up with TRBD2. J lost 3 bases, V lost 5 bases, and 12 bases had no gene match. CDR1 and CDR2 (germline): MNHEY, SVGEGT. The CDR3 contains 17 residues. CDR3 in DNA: TGTGCCAGCAGTAACCCGAAGCGGGGGCGCTACTACAATGAGCAGTTCTTC. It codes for CASSNPKRGRYYNEQFF.

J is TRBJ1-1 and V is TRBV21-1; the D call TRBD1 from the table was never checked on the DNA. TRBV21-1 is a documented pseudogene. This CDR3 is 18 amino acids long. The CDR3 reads CASSKWAGGQGMNTEAFF. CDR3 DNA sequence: TGTGCCAGCAGCAAATGGGCCGGCGGACAGGGGATGAACACTGAAGCTTTCTTT.

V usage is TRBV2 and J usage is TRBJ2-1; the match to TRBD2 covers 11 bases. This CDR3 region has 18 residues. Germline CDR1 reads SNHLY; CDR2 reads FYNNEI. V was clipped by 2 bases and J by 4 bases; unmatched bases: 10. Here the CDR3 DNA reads TGTGCCAGCAGTGAATGGGGGGGACTAGCGGAAATGTACAATGAGCAGTTCTTC. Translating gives CASSEWGGLAEMYNEQFF. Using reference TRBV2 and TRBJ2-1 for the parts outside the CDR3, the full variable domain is EPEVTQTPSHQVTQMGQEVILRCVPISNHLYFYWYRQILGQKVEFLVSFYNNEISEKSEIFDDQFSVERPDGSNFTLKIRSTKLEDSAMYFCASSEWGGLAEMYNEQFFGPGTRLTVL.

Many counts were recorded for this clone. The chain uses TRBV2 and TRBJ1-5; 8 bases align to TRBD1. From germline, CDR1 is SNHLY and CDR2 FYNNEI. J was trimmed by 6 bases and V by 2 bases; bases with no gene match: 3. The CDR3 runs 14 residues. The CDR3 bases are TGTGCCAGCAGTGAACAGGGGGCTGGTCAGCCCCAGCATTTT. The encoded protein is CASSEQGAGQPQHF.

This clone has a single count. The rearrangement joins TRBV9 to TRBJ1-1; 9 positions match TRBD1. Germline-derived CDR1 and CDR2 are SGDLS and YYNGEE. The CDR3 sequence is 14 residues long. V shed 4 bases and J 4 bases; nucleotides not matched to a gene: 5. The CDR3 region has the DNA TGTGCCAGCAGCCGGACAGGGGACAGCACTGAAGCTTTCTTT. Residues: CASSRTGDSTEAFF. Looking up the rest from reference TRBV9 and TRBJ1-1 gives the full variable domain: DSGVTQTPKHLITATGQRVTLRCSPRSGDLSVYWYQQSLDQGLQFLIQYYNGEERAKGNILERFSAQQFPDLHSELNLSSLELGDSALYFCASSRTGDSTEAFFGQGTRLTVV.

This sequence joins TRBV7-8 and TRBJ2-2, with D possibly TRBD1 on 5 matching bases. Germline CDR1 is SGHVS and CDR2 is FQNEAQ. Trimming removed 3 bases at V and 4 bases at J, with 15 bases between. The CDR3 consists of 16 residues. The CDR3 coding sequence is TGTGCCAGCAGCTTCGCTGGACAATTTACCACCGGGGAGCTGTTTTTT. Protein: CASSFAGQFTTGELFF.

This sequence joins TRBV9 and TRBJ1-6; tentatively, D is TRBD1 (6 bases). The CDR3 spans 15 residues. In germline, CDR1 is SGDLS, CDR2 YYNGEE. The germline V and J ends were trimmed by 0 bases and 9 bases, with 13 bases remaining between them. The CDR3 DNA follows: TGTGCCAGCAGCGTAGTAGGGGGAGGGAGTTCACCCCTCCACTTT. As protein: CASSVVGGGSSPLHF. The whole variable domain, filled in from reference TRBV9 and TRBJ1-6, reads DSGVTQTPKHLITATGQRVTLRCSPRSGDLSVYWYQQSLDQGLQFLIQYYNGEERAKGNILERFSAQQFPDLHSELNLSSLELGDSALYFCASSVVGGGSSPLHFGNGTRLTVT.

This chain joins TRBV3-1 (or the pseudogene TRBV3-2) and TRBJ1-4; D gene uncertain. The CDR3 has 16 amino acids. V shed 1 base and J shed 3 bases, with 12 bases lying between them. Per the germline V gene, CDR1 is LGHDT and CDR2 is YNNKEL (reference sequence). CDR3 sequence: CASSQVAGFANEKLFF. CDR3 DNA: TGTGCCAGCAGCCAAGTCGCGGGATTCGCTAATGAAAAACTGTTTTTT.

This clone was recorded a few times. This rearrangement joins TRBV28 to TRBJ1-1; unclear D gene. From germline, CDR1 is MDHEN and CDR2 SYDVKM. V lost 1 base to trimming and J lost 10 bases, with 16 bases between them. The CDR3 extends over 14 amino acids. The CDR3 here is CASSLFKGAGLAFF. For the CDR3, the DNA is TGTGCCAGCAGTTTATTTAAGGGAGCGGGGTTAGCTTTCTTT.

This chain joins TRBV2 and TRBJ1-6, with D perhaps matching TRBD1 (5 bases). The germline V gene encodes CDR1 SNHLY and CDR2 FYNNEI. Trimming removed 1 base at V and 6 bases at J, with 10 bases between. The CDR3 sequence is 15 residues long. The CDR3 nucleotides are TGTGCCAGCAGTGAAGTCAGGGTTGGTAATTCACCCCTCCACTTT. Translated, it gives CASSEVRVGNSPLHF.

The chain's CDR3 is CSASLLTGANQPQHF. In DNA form, the CDR3 reads TGCAGTGCTAGTCTCCTCACAGGGGCAAACCAGCCCCAGCATTTT. The chain combines TRBV20-1 with TRBJ1-5, with 7 bases fitting TRBD1. This CDR3 has 15 residues. Germline CDR1 and CDR2: DFQATT and SNEGSKA (reference sequence). Trimming removed 3 bases from V and 7 bases from J; junction bases left unmatched: 12.

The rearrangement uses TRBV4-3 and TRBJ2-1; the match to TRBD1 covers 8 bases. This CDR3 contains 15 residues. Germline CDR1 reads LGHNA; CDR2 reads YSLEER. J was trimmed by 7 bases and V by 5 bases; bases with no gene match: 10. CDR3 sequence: CASSSQQGGRNEQFF. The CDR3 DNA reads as TGCGCCAGCAGCTCTCAACAGGGGGGTCGAAATGAGCAGTTCTTC.

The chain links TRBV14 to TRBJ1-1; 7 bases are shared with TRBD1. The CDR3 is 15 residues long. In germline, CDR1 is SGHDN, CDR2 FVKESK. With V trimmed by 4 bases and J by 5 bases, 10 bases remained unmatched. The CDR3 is CASSPQTGSGTEAFF. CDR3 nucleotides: TGTGCCAGCAGCCCTCAGACAGGGTCGGGGACTGAAGCTTTCTTT.

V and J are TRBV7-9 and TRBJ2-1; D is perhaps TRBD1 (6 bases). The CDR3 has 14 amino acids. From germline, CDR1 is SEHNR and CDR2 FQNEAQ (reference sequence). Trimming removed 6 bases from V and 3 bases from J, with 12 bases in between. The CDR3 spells CASRGAPRYNEQFF. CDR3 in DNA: TGTGCCAGCAGGGGGGCTCCCCGCTACAATGAGCAGTTCTTC.

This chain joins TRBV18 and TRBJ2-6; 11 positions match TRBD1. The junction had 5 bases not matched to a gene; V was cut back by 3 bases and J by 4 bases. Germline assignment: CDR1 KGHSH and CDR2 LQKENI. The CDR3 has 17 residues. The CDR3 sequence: CASSPQDRGLGANVLTF. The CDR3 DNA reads TGTGCCAGCTCACCCCAGGACAGGGGGCTGGGGGCCAACGTCCTGACTTTC.